This T cell receptor (beta chain) appears in the sequencing data of a study of T-cell reconstitution after alpha-beta-depleted transplantation in children. Study-level findings and limits: Fresh T-cell production supplied most of the T-cell counts and diversity seen one year after transplant. Two months or so post-transplant, alpha-beta T cells reportedly derived from several hundred expanded graft clones.

Construction of the TCRbeta library involved unique molecular identifiers. TCRdb recomputed calls from the PCR reads with MiXCR, one row per CDR3 protein. The sample lists around 300,000 distinct CDR3 sequences, roughly a tenth occurring once. Losses at the gene ends were 5 bases for V and 6 bases for J; bases not matched to a gene: 13. This CDR3 has 15 residues. Germline loops: CDR1 SGHAT, CDR2 FQNNGV. This clonotype occurred many times. The antigen is undetermined. This chain connects TRBV11-2 to TRBJ2-7; 7 bases line up with TRBD1. The clonotype comes from a boy younger than two with acute myeloid leukemia, due to receive a stem cell transplant. This specimen consisted of PBMCs, obtained before TCRalphabeta/CD19-depleted stem cell transplant. CDR3 sequence: CASSPVTGKAGEQYF. The CDR3, as DNA: TGTGCCAGCAGCCCAGTGACAGGGAAGGCTGGCGAGCAGTACTTC.